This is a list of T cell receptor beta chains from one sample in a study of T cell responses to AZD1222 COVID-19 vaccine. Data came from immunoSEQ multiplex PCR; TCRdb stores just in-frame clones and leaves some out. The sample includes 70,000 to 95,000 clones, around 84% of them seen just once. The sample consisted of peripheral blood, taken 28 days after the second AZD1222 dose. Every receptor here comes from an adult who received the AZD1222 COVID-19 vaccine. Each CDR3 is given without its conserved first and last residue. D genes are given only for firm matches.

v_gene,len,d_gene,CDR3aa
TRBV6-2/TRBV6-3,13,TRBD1,ASSYGGQGEYGYT
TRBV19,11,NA,ASSIGTRETQY
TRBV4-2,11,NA,ASSPGLAGELF
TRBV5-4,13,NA,ASSLRDRRTGELF
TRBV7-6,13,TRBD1,ATAGQVLNTGELF
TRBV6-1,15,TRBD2,ASNDVGGSGVTGELF
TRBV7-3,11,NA,ASSLEVRTEAF
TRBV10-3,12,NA,AISPTVVGNTIY
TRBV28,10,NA,ASSLYPYEQY
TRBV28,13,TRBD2,ASSLRAGGLETQY
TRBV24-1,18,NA,ATSDFLCKGAGLMQETQY
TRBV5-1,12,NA,ASSLEGVTSEQY
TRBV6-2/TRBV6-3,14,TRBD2,ASSPWTSGYTGELF
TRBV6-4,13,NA,ASSDGGSGANVLT
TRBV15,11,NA,ATAAHTNTEAF
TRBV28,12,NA,ASSLYRDGNEQF
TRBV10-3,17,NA,AISGGGVSQGTTLGELF
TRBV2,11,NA,ASMENSYYEQY
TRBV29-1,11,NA,SATPRGFHGYT
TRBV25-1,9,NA,ASSEYRAAF
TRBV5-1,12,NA,ASTLDTQNTEAF
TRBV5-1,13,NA,ASSPSGMNTGELF
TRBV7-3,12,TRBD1,ASAQNRGSTEAF
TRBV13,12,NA,ASSFSVSGNTIY
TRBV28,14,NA,ASSGSEKGNNSPLH
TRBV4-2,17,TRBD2,ASSRYFERASGGQETQY
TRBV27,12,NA,ASRRGGSGQPQH
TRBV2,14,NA,ASSPGGRPGANVLT
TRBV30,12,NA,AWRAGRAGNTIY
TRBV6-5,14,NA,ASSYSKYSGIYGYT
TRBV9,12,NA,ASSVVGGNSPLH
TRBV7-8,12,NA,ASSPERPQETQY
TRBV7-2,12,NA,ASSSDPGTETQY
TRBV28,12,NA,ASSLAAGYTEAF
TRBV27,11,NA,ASSTDSNQPQH
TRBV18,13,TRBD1,ASSPLDRANYGYT
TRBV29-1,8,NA,SVGTGEAF
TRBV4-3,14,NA,ASSQDGTNSFHEQY
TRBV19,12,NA,ASSISDLTYEQY